This T cell receptor beta chain was identified in a study of shared clonotypes between healthy human individuals. Study-level background: There were three CD4 naive, three CD4 memory, two CD8 naive and one CD8 memory plates per donor. Points from the study as a whole: Clonotype sharing among donors was thought likely to change with sequencing depth.

Germline V lookup: CDR1 SGDLS, CDR2 YYNGEE. The CDR3 spans 16 residues. V lost 0 bases, J lost 6 bases, and 17 bases lay in between. The data were produced by immunoSEQ multiplex PCR, yet TCRdb's version contains in-frame clones alone and is incomplete. The top ten clones hold approximately 1.2% of a sample with around 2,000,000 clones, approximately 94% of them seen once. This clone showed up just once. The antigen is undetermined. Naive CD8 cells comprised CD45RO-negative, CCR7-positively selected cells, excluding terminally differentiated effector memory CD45RA+ cells. The donor population consisted of healthy HIV-negative adults with no recent acute infections or vaccinations.

This sequence originates from a man aged 18-30 years in good health. The chain links TRBV9 to TRBJ2-3, with D uncertain. The specimen sequenced was naive CD8+ T cells sorted from blood. CDR3 sequence reads: CASSVVARNPGDTQYF. The CDR3 DNA sequence: TGTGCCAGCAGCGTAGTGGCGAGGAACCCTGGGGATACGCAGTATTTT. Complete variable domain (other parts from reference TRBV9 and TRBJ2-3): DSGVTQTPKHLITATGQRVTLRCSPRSGDLSVYWYQQSLDQGLQFLIQYYNGEERAKGNILERFSAQQFPDLHSELNLSSLELGDSALYFCASSVVARNPGDTQYFGPGTRLTVL.